The subject of this entry is one TCR beta chain. Its antigen remains unknown. The entry originates in a study of blood T cells in healthy people across ages. General study points: Estimated diversity across one million T cells was deemed an underestimate.

CDR3 length equals 13 residues. Germline values: CDR1 SGHNT, CDR2 YENEEA. Collection of roughly 9.8 milliliters of peripheral blood was performed for each donor. It was with a sample-barcoded 5' primer and a J-beta primer mix that a second PCR of about 6 to 11 cycles was run. One entry per CDR3 protein, called by TCRdb with MiXCR from the 5' RACE reads. The sample yields around 790,000 distinct CDR3 sequences, 44% seen once. V is TRBV11-3 and J is TRBJ2-1; D perhaps matches TRBD1 (5 bases). The end of the DNA aligns better with TRBJ2-7, so the J call may be wrong. The origin of this receptor is a man aged 60-69 years in good health. The sample was blood. The CDR3 here is CASKPSGYYEQYF. For the CDR3, the DNA is TGTGCCAGCAAGCCCTCAGGGTACTACGAGCAGTACTTC.